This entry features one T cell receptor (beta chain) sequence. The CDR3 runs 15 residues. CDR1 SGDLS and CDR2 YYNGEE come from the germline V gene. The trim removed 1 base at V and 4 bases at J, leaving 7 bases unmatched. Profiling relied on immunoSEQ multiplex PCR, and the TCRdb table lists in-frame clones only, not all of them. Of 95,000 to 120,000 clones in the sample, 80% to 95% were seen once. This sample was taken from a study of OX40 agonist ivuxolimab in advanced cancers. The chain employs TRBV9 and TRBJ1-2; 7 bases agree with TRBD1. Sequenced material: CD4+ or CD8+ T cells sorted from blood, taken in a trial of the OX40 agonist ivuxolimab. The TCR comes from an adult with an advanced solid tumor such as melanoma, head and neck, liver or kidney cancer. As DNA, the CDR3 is TGTGCCAGCAGCGTAAAGGGGGCGCTGGGCTATGGCTACACCTTC. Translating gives CASSVKGALGYGYTF.